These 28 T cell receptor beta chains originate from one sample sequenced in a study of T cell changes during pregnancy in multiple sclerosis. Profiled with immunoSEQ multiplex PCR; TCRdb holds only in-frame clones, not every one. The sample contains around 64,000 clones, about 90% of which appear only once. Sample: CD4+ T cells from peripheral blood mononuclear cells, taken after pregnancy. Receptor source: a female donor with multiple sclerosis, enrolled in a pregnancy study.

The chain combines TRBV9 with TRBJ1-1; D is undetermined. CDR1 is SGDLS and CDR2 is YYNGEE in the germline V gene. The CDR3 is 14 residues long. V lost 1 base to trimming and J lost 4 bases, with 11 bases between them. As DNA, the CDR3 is TGTGCCAGCAGCGTATTTGATTCGGTCACTGAAGCTTTCTTT. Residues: CASSVFDSVTEAFF.

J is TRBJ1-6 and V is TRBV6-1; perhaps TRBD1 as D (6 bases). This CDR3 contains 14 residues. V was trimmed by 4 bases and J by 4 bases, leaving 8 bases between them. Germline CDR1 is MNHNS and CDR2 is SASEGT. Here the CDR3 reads CASSGTVYNSPLHF. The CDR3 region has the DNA TGTGCCAGCAGTGGGACAGTTTATAATTCACCCCTCCACTTT.

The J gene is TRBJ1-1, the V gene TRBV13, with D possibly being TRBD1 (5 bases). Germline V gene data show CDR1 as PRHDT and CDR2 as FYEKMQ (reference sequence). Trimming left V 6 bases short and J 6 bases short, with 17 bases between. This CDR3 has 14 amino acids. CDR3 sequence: CASSHLVWGAEAFF. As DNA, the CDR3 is TGTGCCAGCAGTCACTTAGTATGGGGCGCTGAAGCTTTCTTT.

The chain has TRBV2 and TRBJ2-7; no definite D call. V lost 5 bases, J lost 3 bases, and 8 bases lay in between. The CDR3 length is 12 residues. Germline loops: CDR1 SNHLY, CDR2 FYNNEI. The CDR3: CASSLQIYEQYF. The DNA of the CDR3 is TGTGCCAGCAGTTTACAGATCTACGAGCAGTACTTC.

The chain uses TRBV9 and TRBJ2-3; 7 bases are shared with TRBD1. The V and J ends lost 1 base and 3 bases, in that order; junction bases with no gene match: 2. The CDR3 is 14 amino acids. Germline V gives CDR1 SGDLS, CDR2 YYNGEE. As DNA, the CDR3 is TGTGCCAGCAGCGTAATGGGACAGACAGATACGCAGTATTTT. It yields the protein CASSVMGQTDTQYF.

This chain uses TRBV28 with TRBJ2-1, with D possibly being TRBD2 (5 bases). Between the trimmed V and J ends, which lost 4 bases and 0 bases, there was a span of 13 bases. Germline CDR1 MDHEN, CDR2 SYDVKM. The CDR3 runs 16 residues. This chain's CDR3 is CASSSLAGSSYNEQFF. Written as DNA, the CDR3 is TGTGCCAGCAGTTCCCTGGCGGGCAGCTCCTACAATGAGCAGTTCTTC.

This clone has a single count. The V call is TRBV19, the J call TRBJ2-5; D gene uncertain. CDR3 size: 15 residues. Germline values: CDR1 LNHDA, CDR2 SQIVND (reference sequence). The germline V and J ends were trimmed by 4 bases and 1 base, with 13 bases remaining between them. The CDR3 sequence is CASSTRVLSQETQYF. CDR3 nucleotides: TGTGCCAGTAGTACACGGGTCCTCTCCCAAGAGACCCAGTACTTC.

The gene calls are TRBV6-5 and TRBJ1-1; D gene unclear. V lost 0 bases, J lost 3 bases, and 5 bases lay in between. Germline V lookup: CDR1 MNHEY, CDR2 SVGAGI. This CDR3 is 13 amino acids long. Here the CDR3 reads CASSYSTYTEAFF. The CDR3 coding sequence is TGTGCCAGCAGTTACTCGACTTACACTGAAGCTTTCTTT.

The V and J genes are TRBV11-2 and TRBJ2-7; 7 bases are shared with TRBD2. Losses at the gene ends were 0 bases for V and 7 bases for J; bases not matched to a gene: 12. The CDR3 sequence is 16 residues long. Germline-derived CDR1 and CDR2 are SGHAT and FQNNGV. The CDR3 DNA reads TGTGCCAGCAGCTTAGAGGGAGGGTTTTGGGCGAGTGAGCAGTACTTC. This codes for CASSLEGGFWASEQYF.

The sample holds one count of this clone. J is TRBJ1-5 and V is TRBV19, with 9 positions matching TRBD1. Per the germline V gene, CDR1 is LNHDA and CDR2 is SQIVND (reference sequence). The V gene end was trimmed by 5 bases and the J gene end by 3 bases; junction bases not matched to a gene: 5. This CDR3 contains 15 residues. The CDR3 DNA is TGTGCCAGTAGTCTGACAGGGGGATACAATCAGCCCCAGCATTTT. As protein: CASSLTGGYNQPQHF.

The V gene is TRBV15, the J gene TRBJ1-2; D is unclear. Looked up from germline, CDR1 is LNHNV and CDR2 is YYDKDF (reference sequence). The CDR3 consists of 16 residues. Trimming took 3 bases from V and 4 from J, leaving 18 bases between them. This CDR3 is CATSSPHREGGYGYTF. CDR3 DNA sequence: TGTGCCACCAGCAGTCCCCACCGGGAGGGTGGCTATGGCTACACCTTC.

The CDR3: CASSDQPGQPQETQYF. CDR3 coding DNA: TGTGCCAGCAGTGACCAGCCGGGACAGCCCCAAGAGACCCAGTACTTC. The chain links TRBV6-1 to TRBJ2-5; 7 bases are shared with TRBD1. The length of the CDR3 is 16 residues. V lost 3 bases and J lost 1; bases outside the gene matches: 8. CDR1 and CDR2 from the germline V gene are MNHNS and SASEGT.

The CDR3 DNA is TGTGCCAGCAGCCGGACAGGCCTCTCCTACGAGCAGTACTTC. Residues: CASSRTGLSYEQYF. The chain couples TRBV11-2 to TRBJ2-7; 7 nucleotides agree with TRBD1. The ends lost 5 bases at V and 0 bases at J; junction bases unmatched: 4. Germline assignment: CDR1 SGHAT and CDR2 FQNNGV. The CDR3 consists of 14 residues.

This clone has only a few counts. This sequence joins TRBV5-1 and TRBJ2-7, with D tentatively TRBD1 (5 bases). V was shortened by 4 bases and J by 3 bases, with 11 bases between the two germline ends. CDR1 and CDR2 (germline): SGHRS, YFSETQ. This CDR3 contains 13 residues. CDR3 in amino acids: CASSILTGYEQYF. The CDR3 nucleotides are TGCGCCAGCAGCATACTTACAGGCTACGAGCAGTACTTC.

CDR3 DNA: TGTGCCAGCAGTGCCCGCGGGAGGTCTGTAAGTGAAAAACTGTTTTTT. Protein sequence: CASSARGRSVSEKLFF. The J gene is TRBJ1-4, the V gene TRBV2; D is undetermined. Looked up from germline, CDR1 is SNHLY and CDR2 is FYNNEI. The CDR3 runs to 16 residues. The V and J ends lost 4 bases and 7 bases respectively, with 19 bases between them.

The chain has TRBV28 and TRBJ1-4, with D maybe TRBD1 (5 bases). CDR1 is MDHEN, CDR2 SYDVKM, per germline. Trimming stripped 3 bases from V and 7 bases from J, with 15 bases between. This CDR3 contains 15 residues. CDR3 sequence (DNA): TGTGCCAGCAGTTTCCCCGGGGGGGGAGCTGAAAAACTGTTTTTT. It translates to CASSFPGGGAEKLFF.

In nucleotides, the CDR3 is TGTGCCAGCACGACAGAGAGCTACAATGAGCAGTTCTTC. Its protein is CASTTESYNEQFF. The chain recombines TRBV28 with TRBJ2-1, with a tentative D call TRBD1 (5 bases). CDR3 length equals 13 residues. V was shortened by 7 bases and J by 3 bases, with 10 bases between the two germline ends. Germline V gives CDR1 MDHEN, CDR2 SYDVKM.

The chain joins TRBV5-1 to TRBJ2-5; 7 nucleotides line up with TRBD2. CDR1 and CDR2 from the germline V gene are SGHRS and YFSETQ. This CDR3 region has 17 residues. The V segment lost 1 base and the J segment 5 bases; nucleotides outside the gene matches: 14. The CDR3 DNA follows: TGCGCCAGCAGCTTGATACCTAGCGGCCGGTCGGGGGAGACCCAGTACTTC. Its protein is CASSLIPSGRSGETQYF.

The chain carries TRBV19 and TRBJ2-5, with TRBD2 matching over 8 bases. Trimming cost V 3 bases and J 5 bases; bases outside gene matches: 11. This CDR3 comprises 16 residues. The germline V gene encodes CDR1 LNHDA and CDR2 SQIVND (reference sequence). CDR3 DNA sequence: TGTGCCAGTAGTATCGTCCCCGGGACTAGGAGGGAGACCCAGTACTTC. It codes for CASSIVPGTRRETQYF.

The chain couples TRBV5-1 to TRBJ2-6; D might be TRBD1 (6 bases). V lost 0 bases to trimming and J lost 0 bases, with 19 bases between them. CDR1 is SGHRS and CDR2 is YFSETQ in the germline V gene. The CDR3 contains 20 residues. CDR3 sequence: CASSLAAKNRAHSGANVLTF. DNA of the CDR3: TGCGCCAGCAGCTTGGCCGCAAAGAACAGGGCTCACTCTGGGGCCAACGTCCTGACTTTC. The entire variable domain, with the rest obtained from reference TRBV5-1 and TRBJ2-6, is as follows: KAGVTQTPRYLIKTRGQQVTLSCSPISGHRSVSWYQQTPGQGLQFLFEYFSETQRNKGNFPGRFSGRQFSNSRSEMNVSTLELGDSALYLCASSLAAKNRAHSGANVLTFGAGSRLTVL.

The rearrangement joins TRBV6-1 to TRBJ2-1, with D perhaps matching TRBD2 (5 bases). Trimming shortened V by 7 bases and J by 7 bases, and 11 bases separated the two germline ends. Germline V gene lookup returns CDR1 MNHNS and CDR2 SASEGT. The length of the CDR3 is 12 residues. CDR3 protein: CASTTRRNEQFF. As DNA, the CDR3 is TGTGCCAGCACCACTAGGAGGAATGAGCAGTTCTTC.

CDR3 nucleotides: TGTGCCAGCAGTTTATGGAGGGCCTCGACAGGGTTGGGCCCCGGGGAGCTGTTTTTT. Protein: CASSLWRASTGLGPGELFF. V is TRBV28 and J is TRBJ2-2; 7 nucleotides agree with TRBD1. V lost 0 bases and J lost 6; bases outside the gene matches: 16. Germline CDR1 is MDHEN and CDR2 is SYDVKM. The CDR3 consists of 19 residues.

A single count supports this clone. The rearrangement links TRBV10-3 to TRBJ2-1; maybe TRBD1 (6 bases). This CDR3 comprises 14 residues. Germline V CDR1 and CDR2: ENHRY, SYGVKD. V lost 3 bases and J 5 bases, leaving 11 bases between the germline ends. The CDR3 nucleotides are TGTGCCATCAGTGAACGCAGGGGCGACAATGAGCAGTTCTTC. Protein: CAISERRGDNEQFF.

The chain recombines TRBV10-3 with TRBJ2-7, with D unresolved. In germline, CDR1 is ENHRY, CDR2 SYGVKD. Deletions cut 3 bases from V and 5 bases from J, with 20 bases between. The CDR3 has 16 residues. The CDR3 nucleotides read TGTGCCATCAGTGAAGATTCAGCCCCGAGGAGTGACGAGCAGTACTTC. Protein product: CAISEDSAPRSDEQYF.

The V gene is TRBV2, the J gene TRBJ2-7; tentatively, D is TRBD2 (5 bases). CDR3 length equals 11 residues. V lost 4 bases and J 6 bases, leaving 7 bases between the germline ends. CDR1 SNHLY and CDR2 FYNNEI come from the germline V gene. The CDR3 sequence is CASSGRSEQYF. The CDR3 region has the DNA TGTGCCAGCAGTGGGAGGTCCGAGCAGTACTTC.

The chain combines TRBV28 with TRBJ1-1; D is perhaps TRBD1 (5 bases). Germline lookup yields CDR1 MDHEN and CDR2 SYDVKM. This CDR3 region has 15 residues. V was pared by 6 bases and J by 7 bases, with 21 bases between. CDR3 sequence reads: CASRPTTGGGNEAFF. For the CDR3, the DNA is TGTGCCAGCAGACCAACCACTGGGGGGGGGAATGAAGCTTTCTTT.

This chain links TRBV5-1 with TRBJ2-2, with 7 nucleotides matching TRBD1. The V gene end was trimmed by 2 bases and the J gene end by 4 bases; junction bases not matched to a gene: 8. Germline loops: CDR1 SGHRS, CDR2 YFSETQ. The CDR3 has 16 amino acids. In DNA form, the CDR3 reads TGCGCCAGCAGCTTAGGCGCAGGGGGACCCACCGGGGAGCTGTTTTTT. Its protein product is CASSLGAGGPTGELFF.

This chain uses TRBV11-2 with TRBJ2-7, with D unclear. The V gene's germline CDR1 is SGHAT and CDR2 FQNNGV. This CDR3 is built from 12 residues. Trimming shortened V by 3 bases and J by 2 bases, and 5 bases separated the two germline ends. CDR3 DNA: TGTGCCAGCAGCTTTGGCACCTACGAGCAGTACTTC. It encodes CASSFGTYEQYF. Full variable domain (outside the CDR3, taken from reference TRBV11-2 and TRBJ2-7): EAGVAQSPRYKIIEKRQSVAFWCNPISGHATLYWYQQILGQGPKLLIQFQNNGVVDDSQLPKDRFSAERLKGVDSTLKIQPAKLEDSAVYLCASSFGTYEQYFGPGTRLTVT.